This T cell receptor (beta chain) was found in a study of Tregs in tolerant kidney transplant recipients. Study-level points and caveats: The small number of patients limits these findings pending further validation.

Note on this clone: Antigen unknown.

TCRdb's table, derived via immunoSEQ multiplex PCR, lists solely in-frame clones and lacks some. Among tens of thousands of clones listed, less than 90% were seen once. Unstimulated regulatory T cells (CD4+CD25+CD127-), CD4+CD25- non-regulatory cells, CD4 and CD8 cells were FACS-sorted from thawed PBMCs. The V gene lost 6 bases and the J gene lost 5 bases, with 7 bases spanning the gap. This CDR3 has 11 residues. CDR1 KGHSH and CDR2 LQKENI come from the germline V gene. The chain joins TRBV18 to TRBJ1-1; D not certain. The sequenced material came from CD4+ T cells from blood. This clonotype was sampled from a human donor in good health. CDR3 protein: CASSKGTEAFF. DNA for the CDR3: TGTGCCAGCTCGAAAGGAACTGAAGCTTTCTTT.